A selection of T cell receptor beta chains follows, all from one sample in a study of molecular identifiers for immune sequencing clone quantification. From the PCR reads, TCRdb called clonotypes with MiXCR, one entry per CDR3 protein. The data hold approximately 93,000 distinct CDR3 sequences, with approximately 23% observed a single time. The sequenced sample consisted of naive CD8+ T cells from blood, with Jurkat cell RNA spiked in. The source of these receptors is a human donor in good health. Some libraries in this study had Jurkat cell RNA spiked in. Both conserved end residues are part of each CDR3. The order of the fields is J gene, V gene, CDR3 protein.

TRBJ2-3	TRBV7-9	CASSPRQGSSTDTQYF
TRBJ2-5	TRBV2	CASSAQTSGSQETQYF
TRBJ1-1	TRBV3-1	CASSQRIRQGYEGAFF
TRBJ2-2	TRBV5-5	CASNDRDRGRVGELFF
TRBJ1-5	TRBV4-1	CASSQDLARWGDSNQPQHF
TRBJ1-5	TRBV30	CAWSERGGGNQPQHF
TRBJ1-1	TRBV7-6	CASSETGSGTEAFF
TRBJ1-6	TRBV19	CASRLGNSPLHF
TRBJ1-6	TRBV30	CAWSVLGAMNSPLHF
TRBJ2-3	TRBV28	CATAGTGDTDTQYF
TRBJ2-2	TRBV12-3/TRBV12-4	CASRGDRGLAGELFF
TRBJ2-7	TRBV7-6	CASSSGQGAKGYEQYF
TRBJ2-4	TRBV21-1	CASSKALGRAAKNIQYF
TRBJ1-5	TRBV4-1	CASSHSTGGDQPQHF
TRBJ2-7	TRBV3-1	CASSWRTGYEQYF
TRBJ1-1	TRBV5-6	CASSPKDRVGADTEAFF